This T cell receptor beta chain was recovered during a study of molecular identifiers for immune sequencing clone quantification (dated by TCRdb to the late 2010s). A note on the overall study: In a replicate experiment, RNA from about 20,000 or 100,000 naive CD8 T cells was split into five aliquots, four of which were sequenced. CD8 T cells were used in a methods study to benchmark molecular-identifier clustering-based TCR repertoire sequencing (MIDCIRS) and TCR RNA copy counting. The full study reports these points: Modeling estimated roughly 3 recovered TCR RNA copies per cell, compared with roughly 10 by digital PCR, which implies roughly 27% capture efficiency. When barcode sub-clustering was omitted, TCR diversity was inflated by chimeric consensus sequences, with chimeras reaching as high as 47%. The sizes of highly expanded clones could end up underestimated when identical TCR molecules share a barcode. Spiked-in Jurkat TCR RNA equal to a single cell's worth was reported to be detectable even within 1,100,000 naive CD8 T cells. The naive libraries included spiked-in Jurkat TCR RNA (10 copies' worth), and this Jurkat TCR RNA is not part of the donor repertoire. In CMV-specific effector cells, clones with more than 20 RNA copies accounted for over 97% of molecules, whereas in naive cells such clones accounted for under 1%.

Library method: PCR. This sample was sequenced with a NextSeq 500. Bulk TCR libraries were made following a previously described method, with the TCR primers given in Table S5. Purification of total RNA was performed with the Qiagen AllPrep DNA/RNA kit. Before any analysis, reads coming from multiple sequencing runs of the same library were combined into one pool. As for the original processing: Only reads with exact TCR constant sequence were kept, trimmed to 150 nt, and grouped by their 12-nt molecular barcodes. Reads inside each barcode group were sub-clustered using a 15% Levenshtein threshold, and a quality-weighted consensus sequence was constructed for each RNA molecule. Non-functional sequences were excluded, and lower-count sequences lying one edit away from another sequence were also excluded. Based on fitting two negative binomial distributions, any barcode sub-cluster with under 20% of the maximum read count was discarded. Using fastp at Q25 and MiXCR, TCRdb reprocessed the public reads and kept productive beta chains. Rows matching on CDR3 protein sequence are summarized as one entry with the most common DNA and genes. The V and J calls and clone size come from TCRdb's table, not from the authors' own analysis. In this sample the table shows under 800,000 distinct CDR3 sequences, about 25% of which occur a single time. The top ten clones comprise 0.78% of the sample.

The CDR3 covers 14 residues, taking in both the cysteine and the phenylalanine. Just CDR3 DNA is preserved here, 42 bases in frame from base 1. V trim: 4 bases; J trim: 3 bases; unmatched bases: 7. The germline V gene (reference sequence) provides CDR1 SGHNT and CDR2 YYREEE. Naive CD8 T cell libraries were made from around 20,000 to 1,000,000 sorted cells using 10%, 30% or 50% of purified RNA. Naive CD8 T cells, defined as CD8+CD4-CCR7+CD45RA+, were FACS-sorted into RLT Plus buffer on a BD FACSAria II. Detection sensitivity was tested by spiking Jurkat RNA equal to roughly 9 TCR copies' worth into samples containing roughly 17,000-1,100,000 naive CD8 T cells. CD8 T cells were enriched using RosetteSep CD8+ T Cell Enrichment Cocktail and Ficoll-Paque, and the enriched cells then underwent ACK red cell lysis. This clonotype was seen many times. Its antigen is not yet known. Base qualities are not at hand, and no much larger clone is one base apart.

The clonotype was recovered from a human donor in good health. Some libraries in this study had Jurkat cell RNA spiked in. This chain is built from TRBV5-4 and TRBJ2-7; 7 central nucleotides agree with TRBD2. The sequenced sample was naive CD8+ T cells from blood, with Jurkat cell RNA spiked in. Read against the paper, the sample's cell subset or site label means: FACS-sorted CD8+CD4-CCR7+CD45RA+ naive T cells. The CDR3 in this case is CASSSGSGIYEQYF. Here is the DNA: TGTGCCAGCAGCAGTGGGAGCGGGATCTACGAGCAGTACTTC.